This is a list of T cell receptor beta chains from one sample in a study of blood T cell repertoires in COVID-19. Method: immunoSEQ multiplex PCR; TCRdb's copy keeps in-frame clones and lacks some. The sample holds 30,000 to 45,000 clones, about 89% seen once. The sample taken for sequencing was peripheral blood. The receptor set was obtained from a man in his fifties with active COVID-19. Both conserved end residues are part of each CDR3. D genes are given only for firm matches. Size is stated for part of the rows, as once, few or many counts, or as a class when the clone is expanded.

v_gene	d_gene	j_gene	abundance	CDR3aa	CDR3nt
TRBV18	TRBD1	TRBJ2-1	.	CASSPGTGGYNEQFF	TGTGCCAGCTCACCCGGGACAGGGGGTTACAATGAGCAGTTCTTC
TRBV7-3	TRBD2	TRBJ2-1	.	CASRRGGSNHNEQFF	TGTGCCAGCAGGCGGGGCGGGAGCAACCACAATGAGCAGTTCTTC
TRBV4-2	.	TRBJ2-5	.	CASSQLTAGGTQYF	TGTGCCAGCAGCCAATTGACAGCGGGCGGGACCCAGTACTTC
TRBV29-1	.	TRBJ2-1	.	CSVGRDNEQFF	TGCAGCGTTGGCCGAGACAATGAGCAGTTCTTC
TRBV30	.	TRBJ1-5	once	CAWSKTGQYNQPQHF	TGTGCCTGGAGTAAGACTGGACAGTACAATCAGCCCCAGCATTTT
TRBV18	TRBD2	TRBJ2-3	.	CASSLSTSGLGTDTQYF	TGTGCCAGCTCACTATCGACTAGCGGGCTGGGCACAGATACGCAGTATTTT
TRBV11-2	.	TRBJ2-3	.	CASSFPRDTQYF	TGTGCCAGCAGCTTTCCCCGGGATACGCAGTATTTT
TRBV3-1/TRBV3-2	TRBD2	TRBJ2-1	.	CASSQGGGTFDEQFF	TGTGCCAGCAGCCAAGGCGGGGGGACCTTCGATGAGCAGTTCTTC
TRBV10-3	TRBD1	TRBJ1-1	.	CAIKGGADTEAFF	TGTGCCATCAAAGGGGGCGCGGACACTGAAGCTTTCTTT
TRBV24-1	TRBD2	TRBJ2-1	.	CATSDPGRGDTNEQFF	TGTGCCACCAGTGATCCCGGACGGGGGGATACCAATGAGCAGTTCTTC
TRBV3-1/TRBV3-2	.	TRBJ1-3	.	CASSQTWLSGNTIYF	TGTGCCAGCAGCCAAACCTGGCTCTCTGGAAACACCATATATTTT
TRBV14	.	TRBJ2-4	.	CASSQDITRNIQYF	TGTGCCAGCAGCCAAGATATAACAAGAAACATTCAGTACTTC
TRBV7-9	TRBD1	TRBJ1-1	.	CASSFGTVNTEAFF	TGTGCCAGCAGCTTCGGGACAGTAAACACTGAAGCTTTCTTT
TRBV7-8	TRBD1	TRBJ2-3	.	CASTKGASTDTQYF	TGTGCCAGCACTAAGGGGGCCAGCACAGATACGCAGTATTTT
TRBV27	TRBD1	TRBJ2-6	.	CASSLTGGIAGANVLTF	TGTGCCAGCAGTTTAACAGGGGGTATCGCTGGGGCCAACGTCCTGACTTTC
TRBV7-8	TRBD1	TRBJ1-1	once	CASSLGVWTGSDTEAFF	TGTGCCAGCAGCTTAGGGGTATGGACAGGGTCCGACACTGAAGCTTTCTTT
TRBV9	TRBD2	TRBJ2-5	.	CASSANGLAGETQYF	TGTGCCAGCAGCGCGAACGGACTAGCGGGAGAGACCCAGTACTTC
TRBV9	.	TRBJ1-3	.	CASSVDWGPGNTIYF	TGTGCCAGCAGCGTAGATTGGGGGCCTGGAAACACCATATATTTT
TRBV5-1	.	TRBJ1-2	.	CASTRGAGELFYGYTF	TGCGCCAGCACACGGGGGGCAGGGGAACTTTTCTATGGCTACACCTTC
TRBV6-1	TRBD2	TRBJ2-1	.	CASSELAGAYNEQFF	TGTGCCAGCAGTGAACTAGCGGGAGCCTACAATGAGCAGTTCTTC
TRBV5-1	TRBD1	TRBJ2-5	.	CASSPGQGPQETQYF	TGCGCCAGCAGCCCGGGACAGGGGCCGCAAGAGACCCAGTACTTC
TRBV9	.	TRBJ1-1	.	CASSGGMNTEAFF	TGTGCCAGCAGCGGAGGGATGAACACTGAAGCTTTCTTT
TRBV7-2	.	TRBJ1-3	.	CASSQGGPGLENTIYF	TGTGCCAGCAGCCAAGGGGGTCCGGGGCTCGAGAACACCATATATTTT
TRBV3-1/TRBV3-2	.	TRBJ1-4	.	CASSQSGAATNEKLFF	TGTGCCAGCAGCCAATCAGGGGCTGCAACTAATGAAAAACTGTTTTTT
TRBV18	TRBD1	TRBJ1-2	.	CASSPGGQVNYGYTF	TGTGCCAGCTCACCTGGGGGACAGGTTAACTATGGCTACACCTTC
TRBV7-9	.	TRBJ2-7	.	CASSFGDSPTQYF	TGTGCCAGCAGCTTTGGGGACTCGCCCACGCAGTACTTC
TRBV9	.	TRBJ1-3	.	CASSEDWGANTIYF	TGTGCCAGCAGCGAGGATTGGGGAGCGAACACCATATATTTT
TRBV19	.	TRBJ2-1	few	CASSLARLANEQFF	TGTGCCAGTAGCCTAGCTAGATTAGCCAATGAGCAGTTCTTC
TRBV7-9	TRBD2	TRBJ2-3	.	CASSLLAGLGPDTQYF	TGTGCCAGCAGCTTACTAGCGGGACTGGGTCCAGATACGCAGTATTTT
TRBV12-3/TRBV12-4	.	TRBJ2-7	.	CASRADSYEQYF	TGTGCCAGCAGGGCGGACAGCTACGAGCAGTACTTC
TRBV5-4	TRBD1	TRBJ2-7	.	CASSGQGGSEAYEQYF	TGTGCCAGCTCCGGACAGGGGGGGTCCGAAGCCTACGAGCAGTACTTC
TRBV6-5	TRBD1	TRBJ1-6	.	CASSRGQGVSPLHF	TGTGCCAGCAGCCGGGGACAGGGCGTTTCACCCCTCCACTTT
TRBV5-1	.	TRBJ1-6	.	CASKTDYNSPLHF	TGCGCCAGCAAAACAGACTATAATTCACCCCTCCACTTT
TRBV10-2	TRBD1	TRBJ1-1	.	CASSNVPGQGLRSEAFF	TGCGCCAGCAGTAATGTCCCGGGACAGGGATTAAGGTCTGAAGCTTTCTTT
TRBV7-3	TRBD1	TRBJ1-1	.	CASSSKGTGLNTEAFF	TGTGCCAGCAGCTCCAAAGGGACAGGTTTGAACACTGAAGCTTTCTTT
TRBV2	TRBD1	TRBJ2-5	.	CASRDRGETQYF	TGTGCCAGCAGGGACAGGGGAGAGACCCAGTACTTC
TRBV12-3/TRBV12-4	.	TRBJ1-1	.	CASRRETEAFF	TGTGCCAGCAGACGTGAGACTGAAGCTTTCTTT
TRBV19	.	TRBJ2-1	.	CARRRSAGPYGAYNEQFF	TGTGCCAGGAGGAGGTCAGCGGGTCCCTACGGTGCCTACAATGAGCAGTTCTTC
TRBV5-1	.	TRBJ2-7	once	CASSFGQGGYSSYEQYF	TGCGCCAGCAGCTTCGGACAGGGAGGGTATAGCTCCTACGAGCAGTACTTC
TRBV5-1	TRBD2	TRBJ2-5	.	CASSPGTSGIVETQYF	TGCGCCAGCAGCCCGGGGACTAGCGGGATCGTCGAGACCCAGTACTTC
TRBV6-5	.	TRBJ1-5	.	CASSYGTNQPQHF	TGTGCCAGCAGTTACGGCACCAATCAGCCCCAGCATTTT
TRBV7-8	.	TRBJ2-6	.	CASSSIDISGANVLTF	TGTGCCAGCAGCTCGATAGATATCTCTGGGGCCAACGTCCTGACTTTC
TRBV9	TRBD1	TRBJ1-4	once	CASSAQGPGEKLFF	TGTGCCAGCAGCGCACAGGGGCCGGGGGAAAAACTGTTTTTT
TRBV4-3	TRBD2	TRBJ2-2	once	CASSQEPGGAFAGELFF	TGCGCCAGCAGCCAAGAACCCGGGGGGGCCTTCGCCGGGGAGCTGTTTTTT
TRBV5-1	.	TRBJ2-5	.	CASSYGGYQETQYF	TGCGCCAGCAGCTACGGGGGTTACCAAGAGACCCAGTACTTC
TRBV5-4	.	TRBJ2-2	once	CASSLYIGRNTGELFF	TGTGCCAGCAGCTTGTATATCGGGAGGAACACCGGGGAGCTGTTTTTT
TRBV12-3/TRBV12-4	.	TRBJ1-1	.	CATRRRENTEAFF	TGTGCCACCCGCCGGAGGGAGAACACTGAAGCTTTCTTT
TRBV4-1	.	TRBJ1-4	once	CASSQGAGRDEKLFF	TGCGCCAGCAGCCAGGGCGCCGGGAGGGATGAAAAACTGTTTTTT
TRBV7-3	.	TRBJ1-1	.	CASSPGRGSTEAFF	TGTGCCAGCAGCCCCGGGAGGGGGAGTACTGAAGCTTTCTTT
TRBV4-1	.	TRBJ2-1	.	CASSQDFLGAGVPLLFF	TGCGCCAGCAGCCAAGACTTCCTGGGGGCGGGGGTCCCTTTATTGTTCTTC
TRBV12-3/TRBV12-4	.	TRBJ1-1	.	CASSWQMNTEAFF	TGTGCCAGCAGTTGGCAGATGAACACTGAAGCTTTCTTT
TRBV2	.	TRBJ1-2	.	CASSRTPLLPNYGYTF	TGTGCCAGCAGTAGGACACCCTTACTCCCTAACTATGGCTACACCTTC
TRBV4-2	TRBD2	TRBJ2-5	.	CASSQVVTSGGEETQYF	TGTGCCAGCAGCCAAGTGGTGACTAGCGGGGGTGAAGAGACCCAGTACTTC
TRBV6-5	.	TRBJ1-1	.	CASSPGWGGNTEAFF	TGTGCCAGCAGTCCAGGGTGGGGGGGGAACACTGAAGCTTTCTTT
TRBV5-1	TRBD2	TRBJ2-5	few	CASGPRGGEETQYF	TGCGCCAGCGGACCTCGCGGGGGAGAAGAGACCCAGTACTTC
TRBV27	TRBD2	TRBJ2-1	.	CASNAPDSSGSVYEQFF	TGTGCCAGCAATGCCCCGGACTCTAGCGGGAGCGTCTACGAGCAGTTCTTC
TRBV3-1/TRBV3-2	.	TRBJ1-5	.	CASSQDGGFNQPQHF	TGTGCCAGCAGCCAAGATGGCGGATTCAATCAGCCCCAGCATTTT
TRBV18	TRBD1	TRBJ2-7	.	CASSPPGTGSYEQYF	TGTGCCAGCTCACCGCCCGGGACAGGGTCCTACGAGCAGTACTTC
TRBV10-3	TRBD1	TRBJ1-1	.	CAISADRENTEAFF	TGTGCCATCAGCGCCGACAGGGAGAACACTGAAGCTTTCTTT
TRBV7-2	TRBD2	TRBJ2-1	.	CASRRTSGGPGLHEQFF	TGTGCCAGCAGACGTACTTCGGGGGGGCCCGGATTGCATGAGCAGTTCTTC